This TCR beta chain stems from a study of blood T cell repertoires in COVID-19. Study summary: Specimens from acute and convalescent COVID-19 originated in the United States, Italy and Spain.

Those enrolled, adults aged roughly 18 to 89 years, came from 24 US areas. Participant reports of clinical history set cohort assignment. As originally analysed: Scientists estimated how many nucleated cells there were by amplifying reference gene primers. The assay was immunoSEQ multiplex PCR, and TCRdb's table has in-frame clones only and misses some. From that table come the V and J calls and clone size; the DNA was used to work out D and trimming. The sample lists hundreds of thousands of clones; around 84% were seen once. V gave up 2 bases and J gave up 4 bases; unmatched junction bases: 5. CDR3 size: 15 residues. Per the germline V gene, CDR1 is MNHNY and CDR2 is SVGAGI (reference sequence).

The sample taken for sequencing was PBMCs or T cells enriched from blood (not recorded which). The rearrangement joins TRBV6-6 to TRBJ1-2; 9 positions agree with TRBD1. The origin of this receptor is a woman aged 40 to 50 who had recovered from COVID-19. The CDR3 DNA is TGTGCCAGCAGTTACGTCGGGACAGGGATCTATGGCTACACCTTC. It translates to CASSYVGTGIYGYTF.